The TCR beta chain described here comes from a study of cytomegalovirus exposure and HLA in healthy donors. Whole-study findings and limits: Later analysis indicated greater clonal expansion among HLA-associated TCR beta chains than among equally common other chains. Confirmation was obtained in vitro that a few CMV-associated chains are specific for CMV antigens.

A word on this clone: Its specificity is not known.

The PCR made use of 60 Vbeta and 13 Jbeta primers. Using immunoSEQ multiplex PCR, the repertoire was profiled, and TCRdb retains in-frame clones only, with some absent. Of roughly 180,000 clones in the sample, around 80% are singletons; the top ten hold less than 1.5%. The CDR3 covers 13 residues. Germline-derived CDR1 and CDR2 are LNHDA and SQIVND (reference sequence). Between the trimmed V and J ends, which lost 7 bases and 1 base, there was a span of 9 bases. This rearrangement joins TRBV19 to TRBJ2-3; D perhaps matches TRBD1 (5 bases). The clonotype originates from a woman aged 25 to 39 in good health and CMV-seropositive. Sequenced sample: PBMCs. The CDR3 reads CASNQGRTDTQYF. CDR3 DNA: TGTGCCAGTAACCAGGGTCGCACAGATACGCAGTATTTT.